This TCR beta chain stems from a study of T-cell reconstitution after alpha-beta-depleted transplantation in children. For TCRbeta, the library was prepared with unique molecular identifiers. In TCRdb, the PCR reads were re-called with MiXCR into one record per CDR3 protein. The table shows around 500,000 distinct CDR3 sequences, with around 12% occurring only once. In this sample, this clonotype turned up a few times. The germline gives CDR1 SGDLS, CDR2 YYNGEE. V trimming: 3 bases; J trimming: 8 bases; junction bases outside the gene matches: 13. The CDR3 is 16 amino acids. This sequence joins TRBV9 and TRBJ1-4; 7 nucleotides line up with TRBD1. The sequencing used PBMCs from the stem cell graft donor, collected from the stem cell graft. The clonotype originates from a human donor who donated a stem cell graft to a child with combined immunodeficiency. CDR3: CASSGDSRQLGEKLFF. Written as DNA, the CDR3 is TGTGCCAGCAGCGGGGACAGCCGTCAATTGGGGGAAAAACTGTTTTTT.